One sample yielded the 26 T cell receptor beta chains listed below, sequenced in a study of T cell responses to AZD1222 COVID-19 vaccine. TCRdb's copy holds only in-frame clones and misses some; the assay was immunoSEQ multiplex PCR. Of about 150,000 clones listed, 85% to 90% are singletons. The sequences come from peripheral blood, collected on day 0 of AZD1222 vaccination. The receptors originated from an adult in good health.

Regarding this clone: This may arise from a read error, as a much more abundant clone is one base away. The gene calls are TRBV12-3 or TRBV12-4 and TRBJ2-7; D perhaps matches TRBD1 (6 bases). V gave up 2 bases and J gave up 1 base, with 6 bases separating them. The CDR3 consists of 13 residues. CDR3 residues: CASSLTGSYEQYF. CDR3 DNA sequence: TGTGCCAGCAGTTTAACAGGGTCCTACGAGCAGTACTTC.

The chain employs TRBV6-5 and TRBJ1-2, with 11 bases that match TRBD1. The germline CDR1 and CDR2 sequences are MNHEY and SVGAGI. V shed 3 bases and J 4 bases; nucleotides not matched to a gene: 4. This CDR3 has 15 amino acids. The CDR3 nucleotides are TGTGCCAGCAGTTATTGGACAGGGGGCAGCTATGGCTACACCTTC. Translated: CASSYWTGGSYGYTF.

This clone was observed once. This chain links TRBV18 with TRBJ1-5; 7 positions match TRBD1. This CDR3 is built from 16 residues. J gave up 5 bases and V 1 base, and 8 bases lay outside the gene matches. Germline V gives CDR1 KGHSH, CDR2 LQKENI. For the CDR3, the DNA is TGTGCCAGCTCACCACAGGGGGCGAATCCTGATCAGCCCCAGCATTTT. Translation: CASSPQGANPDQPQHF.

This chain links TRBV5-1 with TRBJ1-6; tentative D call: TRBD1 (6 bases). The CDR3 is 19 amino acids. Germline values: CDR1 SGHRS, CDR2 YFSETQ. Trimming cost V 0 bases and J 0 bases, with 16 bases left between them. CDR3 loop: CASSLDRDTNFSYNSPLHF. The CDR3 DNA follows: TGCGCCAGCAGCTTGGACCGGGACACAAACTTCTCCTATAATTCACCCCTCCACTTT.

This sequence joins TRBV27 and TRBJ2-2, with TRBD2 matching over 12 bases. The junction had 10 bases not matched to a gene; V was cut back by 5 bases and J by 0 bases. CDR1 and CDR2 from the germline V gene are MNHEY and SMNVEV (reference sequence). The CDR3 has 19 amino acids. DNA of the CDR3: TGTGCCAGCAGTCAGCGTCGGACTAGCGGGATAACGAACACCGGGGAGCTGTTTTTT. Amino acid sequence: CASSQRRTSGITNTGELFF.

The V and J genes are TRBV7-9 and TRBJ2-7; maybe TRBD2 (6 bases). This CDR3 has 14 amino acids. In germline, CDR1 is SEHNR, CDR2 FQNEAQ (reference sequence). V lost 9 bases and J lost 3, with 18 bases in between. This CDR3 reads CASTLGREVYEQYF. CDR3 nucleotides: TGTGCCAGTACACTTGGCAGGGAGGTCTACGAGCAGTACTTC.

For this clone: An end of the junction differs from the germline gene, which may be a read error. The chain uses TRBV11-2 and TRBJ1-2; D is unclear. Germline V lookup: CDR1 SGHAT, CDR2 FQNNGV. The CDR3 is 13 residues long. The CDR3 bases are TGTGCCAGCAGCTTAGATCCGGTAGGGCCCATCTCCTTC. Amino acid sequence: CASSLDPVGPISF.

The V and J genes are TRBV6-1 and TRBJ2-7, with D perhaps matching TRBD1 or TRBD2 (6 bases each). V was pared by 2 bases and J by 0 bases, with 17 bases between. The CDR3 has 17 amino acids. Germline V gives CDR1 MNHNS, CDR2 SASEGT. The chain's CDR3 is CASSEQAGHTLSYEQYV. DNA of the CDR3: TGTGCCAGCAGTGAACAGGCGGGACATACCCTCTCCTACGAGCAGTACGTC.

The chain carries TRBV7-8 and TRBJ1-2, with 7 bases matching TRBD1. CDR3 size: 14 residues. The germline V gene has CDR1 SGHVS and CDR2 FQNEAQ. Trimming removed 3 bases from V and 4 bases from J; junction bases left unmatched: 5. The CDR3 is CASSFGQESYGYTF. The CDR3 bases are TGTGCCAGCAGCTTTGGACAGGAGAGCTATGGCTACACCTTC.

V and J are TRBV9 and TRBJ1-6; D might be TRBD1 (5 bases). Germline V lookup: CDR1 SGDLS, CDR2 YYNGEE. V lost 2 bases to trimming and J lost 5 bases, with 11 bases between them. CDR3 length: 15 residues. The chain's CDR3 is CASSVSQVHNSPLHF. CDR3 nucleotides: TGTGCCAGCAGCGTGTCACAGGTCCATAATTCACCCCTCCACTTT.

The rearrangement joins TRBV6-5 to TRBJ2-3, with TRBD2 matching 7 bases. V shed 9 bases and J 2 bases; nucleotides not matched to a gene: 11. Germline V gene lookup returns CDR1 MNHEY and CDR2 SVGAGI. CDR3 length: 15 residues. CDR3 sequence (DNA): TGTGCCAGTTTAGTTGTCAGCGGGGACACAGATACGCAGTATTTT. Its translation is CASLVVSGDTDTQYF.

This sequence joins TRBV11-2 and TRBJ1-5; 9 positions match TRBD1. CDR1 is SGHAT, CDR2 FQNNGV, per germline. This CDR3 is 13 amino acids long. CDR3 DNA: TGTGGGTTATGGACAGGGGGCAATCAGCCCCAGCATTTT. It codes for CGLWTGGNQPQHF.

The CDR3 DNA sequence: TGCAGCGTCGGTGGGGGCAGGAACTACGAGCAGTACTTC. Its translation is CSVGGGRNYEQYF. The V and J genes are TRBV29-1 and TRBJ2-7, with D possibly TRBD1 on 6 matching bases. CDR3 length: 13 residues. Trimming took 6 bases from V and 3 from J, leaving 15 bases between them. Germline assignment: CDR1 SQVTM and CDR2 ANQGSEA.

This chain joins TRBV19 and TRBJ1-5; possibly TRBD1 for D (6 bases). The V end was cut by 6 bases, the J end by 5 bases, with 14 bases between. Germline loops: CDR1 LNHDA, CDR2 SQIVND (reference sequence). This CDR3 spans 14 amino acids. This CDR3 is CASRAGQIYQPQHF. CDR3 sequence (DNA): TGTGCCAGTAGGGCGGGACAAATTTATCAGCCCCAGCATTTT.

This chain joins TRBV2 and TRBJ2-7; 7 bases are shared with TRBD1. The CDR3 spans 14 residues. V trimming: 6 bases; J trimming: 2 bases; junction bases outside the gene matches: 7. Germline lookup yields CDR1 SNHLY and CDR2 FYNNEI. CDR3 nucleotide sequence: TGTGCCAGCAGCCGACAGGGTGGGCCCTACGAGCAGTACTTC. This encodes CASSRQGGPYEQYF.

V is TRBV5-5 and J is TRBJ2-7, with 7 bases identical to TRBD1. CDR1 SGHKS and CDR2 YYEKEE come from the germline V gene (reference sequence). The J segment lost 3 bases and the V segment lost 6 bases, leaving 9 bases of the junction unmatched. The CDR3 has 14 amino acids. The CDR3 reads CASTKTGAYYEQYV. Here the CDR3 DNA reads TGTGCCAGCACCAAAACAGGGGCGTACTACGAGCAGTACGTC.

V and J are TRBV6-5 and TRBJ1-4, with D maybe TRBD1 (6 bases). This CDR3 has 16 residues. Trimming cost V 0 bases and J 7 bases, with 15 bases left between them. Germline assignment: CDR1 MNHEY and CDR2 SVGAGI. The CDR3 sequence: CASSYSRGGEGEKLFF. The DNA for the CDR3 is TGTGCCAGCAGTTACTCGAGAGGGGGGGAGGGTGAAAAACTGTTTTTT.

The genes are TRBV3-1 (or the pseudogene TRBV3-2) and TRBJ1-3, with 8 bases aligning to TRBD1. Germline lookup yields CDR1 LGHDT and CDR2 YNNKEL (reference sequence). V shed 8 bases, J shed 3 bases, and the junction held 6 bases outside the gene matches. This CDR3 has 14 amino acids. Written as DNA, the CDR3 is TGTGCCAGCGAGCAGGGGGCGTTTGGAAACACCATATATTTT. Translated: CASEQGAFGNTIYF.

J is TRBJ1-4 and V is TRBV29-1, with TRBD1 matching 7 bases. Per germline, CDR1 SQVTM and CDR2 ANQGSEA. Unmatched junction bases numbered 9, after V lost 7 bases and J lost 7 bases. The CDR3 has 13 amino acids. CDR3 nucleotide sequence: TGCAGCGGACGGACAGGAGGTACTGAAAAACTGTTTTTT. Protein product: CSGRTGGTEKLFF.

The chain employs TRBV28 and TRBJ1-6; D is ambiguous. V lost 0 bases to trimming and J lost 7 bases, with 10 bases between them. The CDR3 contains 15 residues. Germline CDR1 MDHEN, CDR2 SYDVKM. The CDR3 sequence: CASSLWYKENSPLHF. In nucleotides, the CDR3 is TGTGCCAGCAGTTTATGGTACAAAGAGAATTCACCCCTCCACTTT.

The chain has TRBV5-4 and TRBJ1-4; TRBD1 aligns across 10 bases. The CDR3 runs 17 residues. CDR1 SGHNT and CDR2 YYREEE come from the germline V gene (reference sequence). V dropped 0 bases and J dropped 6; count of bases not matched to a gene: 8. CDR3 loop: CASSLDVGTGEDEKLFF. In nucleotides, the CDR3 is TGTGCCAGCAGCTTGGATGTGGGGACAGGGGAGGATGAAAAACTGTTTTTT.

CDR3: CASSRHTATYEQYF. For the CDR3, the DNA is TGTGCCAGCAGCCGACACACGGCAACCTACGAGCAGTACTTC. This rearrangement joins TRBV5-4 to TRBJ2-7, with D unresolved. This CDR3 comprises 14 residues. Germline V gene data show CDR1 as SGHNT and CDR2 as YYREEE (reference sequence). V was shortened by 4 bases and J by 2 bases, with 13 bases between the two germline ends.

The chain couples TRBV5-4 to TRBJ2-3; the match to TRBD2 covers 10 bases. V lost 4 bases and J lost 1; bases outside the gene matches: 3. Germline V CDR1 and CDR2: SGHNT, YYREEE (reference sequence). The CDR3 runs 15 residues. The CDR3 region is CASSHGTSGTDTQYF. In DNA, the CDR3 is TGTGCCAGCAGCCACGGGACTAGCGGCACAGATACGCAGTATTTT.

This chain's CDR3 is CAWKSYEQYF. CDR3 coding DNA: TGTGCCTGGAAGAGCTACGAGCAGTACTTC. The V call is TRBV30, the J call TRBJ2-7; D remains unclear. Trimming took 4 bases from V and 3 from J, leaving 4 bases between them. The CDR3 consists of 10 residues. The germline CDR1 and CDR2 sequences are GTSNPN and SVGIG (reference sequence).

The CDR3 spells CASSQMLRTASRSYEQYV. The CDR3 DNA follows: TGCGCCAGCAGCCAAATGCTACGGACAGCCAGTAGATCCTACGAGCAGTACGTC. The V gene is TRBV4-1, the J gene TRBJ2-7; TRBD1 is a possible D gene (6 bases). The germline V and J ends were trimmed by 2 bases and 1 base, with 21 bases remaining between them. CDR1 and CDR2 from the germline V gene are MGHRA and YSYEKL. The CDR3 runs 18 residues.

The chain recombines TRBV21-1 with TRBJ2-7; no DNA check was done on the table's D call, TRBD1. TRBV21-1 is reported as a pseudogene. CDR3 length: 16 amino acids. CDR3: CASSKPEDRKLYEQYV. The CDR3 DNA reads TGTGCCAGCAGCAAACCCGAGGACAGAAAACTCTACGAGCAGTACGTC.